The entry that follows covers one T cell receptor (beta chain) sequence. This CDR3 is 16 amino acids long. V was clipped by 1 base and J by 3 bases, with 16 bases between them. Per the germline V gene, CDR1 is LGHDT and CDR2 is YNNKEL (reference sequence). In the original analysis: The authors estimated nucleated cell counts from reference gene primer amplification. The assay was immunoSEQ multiplex PCR, and TCRdb's table has in-frame clones only and misses some. V, J and clone size are taken as reported in that table, and D and trimming were inferred from the DNA itself. Among 200,000 to 250,000 clones listed, around 86% were seen once. The source of the sample is a study of blood T cell repertoires in COVID-19.

Specimen: peripheral blood. V usage is TRBV3-1 (or the pseudogene TRBV3-2) and J usage is TRBJ2-7; D is possibly TRBD1 (6 bases). The sequence came from a woman in her sixties or seventies who had recovered from COVID-19. CDR3 protein: CASSQGRTTGLYEQYF. The CDR3 coding sequence is TGTGCCAGCAGCCAAGGGAGAACAACAGGGCTCTACGAGCAGTACTTC.